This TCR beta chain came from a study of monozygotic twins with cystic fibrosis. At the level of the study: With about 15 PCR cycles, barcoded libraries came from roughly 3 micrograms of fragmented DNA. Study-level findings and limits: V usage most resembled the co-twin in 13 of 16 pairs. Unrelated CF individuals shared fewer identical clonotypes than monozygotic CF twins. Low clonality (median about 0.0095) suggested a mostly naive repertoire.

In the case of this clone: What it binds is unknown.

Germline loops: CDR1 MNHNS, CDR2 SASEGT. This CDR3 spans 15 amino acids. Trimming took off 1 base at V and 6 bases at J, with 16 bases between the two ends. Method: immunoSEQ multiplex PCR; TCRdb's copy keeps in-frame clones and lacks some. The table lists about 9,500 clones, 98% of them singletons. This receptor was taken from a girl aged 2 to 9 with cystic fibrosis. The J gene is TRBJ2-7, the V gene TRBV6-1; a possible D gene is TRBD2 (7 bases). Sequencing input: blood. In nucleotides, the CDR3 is TGTGCCAGCAGTGAAGATGTTTGGGGGGGCGGCGAGCAGTACTTC. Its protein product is CASSEDVWGGGEQYF.